This note documents a single T cell receptor beta chain sequence. The CDR3 runs to 14 residues. Germline lookup yields CDR1 MNHNY and CDR2 SVGAGI (reference sequence). V was clipped by 5 bases and J by 8 bases, with 16 bases between them. This record belongs to a study of shared clonotypes between healthy human individuals. Generated by immunoSEQ multiplex PCR, the TCRdb table keeps only in-frame clones and is missing some. The data hold millions of clones, with approximately 90% observed a single time. The clonotype comes from a man aged 18 to 30 in good health. The rearrangement uses TRBV6-6 and TRBJ1-5; no clear D gene. Sequenced material: naive CD4+ T cells sorted from blood. The sample's subset: CD45RA+ positively selected. This CDR3 is CASSMDGGFEPQHF. The CDR3 DNA is TGTGCCAGCAGTATGGACGGCGGGTTCGAGCCCCAGCATTTT.